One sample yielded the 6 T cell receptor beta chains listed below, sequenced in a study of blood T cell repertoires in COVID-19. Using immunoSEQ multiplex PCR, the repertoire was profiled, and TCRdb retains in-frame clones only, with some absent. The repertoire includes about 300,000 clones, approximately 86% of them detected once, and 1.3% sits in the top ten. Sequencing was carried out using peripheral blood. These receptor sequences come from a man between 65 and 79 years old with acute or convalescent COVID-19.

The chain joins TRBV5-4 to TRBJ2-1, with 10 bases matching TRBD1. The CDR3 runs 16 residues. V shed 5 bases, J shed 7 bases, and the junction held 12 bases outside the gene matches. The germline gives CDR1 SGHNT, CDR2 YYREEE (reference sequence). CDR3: CASRSRQGAIRNEQFF. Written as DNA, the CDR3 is TGTGCCAGCAGATCCAGACAGGGGGCAATAAGGAATGAGCAGTTCTTC. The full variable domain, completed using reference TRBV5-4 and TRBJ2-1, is ETGVTQSPTHLIKTRGQQVTLRCSSQSGHNTVSWYQQALGQGPQFIFQYYREEENGRGNFPPRFSGLQFPNYSSELNVNALELDDSALYLCASRSRQGAIRNEQFFGPGTRLTVL.

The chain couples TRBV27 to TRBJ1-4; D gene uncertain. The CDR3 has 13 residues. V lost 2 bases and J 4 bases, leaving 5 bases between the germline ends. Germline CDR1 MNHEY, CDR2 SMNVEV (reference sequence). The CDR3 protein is CASSLLFNEKLFF. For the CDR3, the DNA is TGTGCCAGCAGTTTACTCTTTAATGAAAAACTGTTTTTT.

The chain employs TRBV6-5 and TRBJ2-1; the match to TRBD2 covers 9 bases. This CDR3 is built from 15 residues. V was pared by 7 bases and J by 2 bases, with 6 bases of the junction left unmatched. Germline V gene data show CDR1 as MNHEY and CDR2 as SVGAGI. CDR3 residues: CASKTGGGAYNEQFF. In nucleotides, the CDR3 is TGTGCCAGCAAAACGGGCGGGGGGGCCTACAATGAGCAGTTCTTC.

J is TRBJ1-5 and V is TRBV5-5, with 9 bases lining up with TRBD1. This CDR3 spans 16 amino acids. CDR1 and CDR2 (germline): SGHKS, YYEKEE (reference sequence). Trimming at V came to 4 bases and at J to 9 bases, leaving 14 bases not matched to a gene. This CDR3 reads CASSRQGGVSGSPQHF. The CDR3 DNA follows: TGTGCCAGCAGCCGACAGGGGGGGGTGTCGGGATCGCCCCAGCATTTT. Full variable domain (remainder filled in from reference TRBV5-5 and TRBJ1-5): DAGVTQSPTHLIKTRGQQVTLRCSPISGHKSVSWYQQVLGQGPQFIFQYYEKEERGRGNFPDRFSARQFPNYSSELNVNALLLGDSALYLCASSRQGGVSGSPQHFGDGTRLSIL.

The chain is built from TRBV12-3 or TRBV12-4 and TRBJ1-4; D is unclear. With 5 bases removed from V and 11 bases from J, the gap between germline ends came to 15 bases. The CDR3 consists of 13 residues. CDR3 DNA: TGTGCCAGCAGTCTCGGAGGACGGATTAAACTGTTTTTT. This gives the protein CASSLGGRIKLFF.

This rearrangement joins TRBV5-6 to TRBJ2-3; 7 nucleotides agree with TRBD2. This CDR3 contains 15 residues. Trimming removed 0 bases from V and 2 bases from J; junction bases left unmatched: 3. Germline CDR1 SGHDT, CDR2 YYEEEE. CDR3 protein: CASSLAGGLTDTQYF. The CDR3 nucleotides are TGTGCCAGCAGCTTGGCGGGGGGACTCACAGATACGCAGTATTTT.